This entry is about one T cell receptor beta chain. Its target is unknown. The length of the CDR3 is 15 residues. Trimming took 5 bases from V and 6 from J, leaving 16 bases between them. Germline assignment: CDR1 SGHTA and CDR2 FQGNSA. This specimen belongs to a study of CD8+CD57+ T cells in acquired aplastic anemia. About the study: Recorded DNA amounts for sorted CD4+ and CD8+ cells had an average of approximately 3.2 ug. Among healthy donors, CD4+ cells averaged approximately 11 million reads. Study-wide results and limits: Patients and controls were found to share 25 to 30 CD8+ CDR3 sequences.

Profiles of TCR beta VDJ and CDR3 were generated from a genomic DNA template. TCRdb analysed the reads with MiXCR anew, one entry per CDR3 protein. The top ten clones hold 4% of a sample with hundreds of thousands of distinct CDR3 sequences, about two thirds of them seen once. The sample was sorted CD4+, CD8+, or CD8+CD57+ T cells (not recorded which) from PBMCs. The sequence was collected from a human donor in good health, serving as a control. J is TRBJ1-4 and V is TRBV7-2; no clear D gene. CDR3 in DNA: TGTGCCAGCAGCGTCATTCCGGGCCCCGATGAAAAACTGTTTTTT. It codes for CASSVIPGPDEKLFF.